The 5 T cell receptor beta chains below come from one sample, sequenced in a study of metastatic and nonmetastatic thyroid tumors. TCRdb reprocessed the PCR reads via MiXCR. The sample holds just under 45,000 clones, 3% to 3.5% seen once. All patients were treatment-naive before thyroid surgery. Material: blood. These receptors were obtained from a female donor with papillary thyroid cancer or a benign thyroid nodule (not recorded which). Some clones in this sample may be carry-over from other donors' samples.

The genes are TRBV30 and TRBJ2-2; the match to TRBD2 covers 9 bases. CDR1 is GTSNPN, CDR2 SVGIG, per germline (reference sequence). V shed 0 bases and J 3 bases; nucleotides not matched to a gene: 2. CDR3 length: 15 amino acids. This chain's CDR3 is CAWSVAGGYTGELFF. The CDR3 DNA reads as TGTGCCTGGAGTGTAGCGGGGGGCTACACCGGGGAGCTGTTTTTT.

This clone was observed at least ten times. The chain couples TRBV7-3 to TRBJ2-3, with TRBD2 matching over 7 bases. Germline-derived CDR1 and CDR2 are SGHTA and FQGTGA. The ends lost 1 base at V and 0 bases at J; junction bases unmatched: 4. The CDR3 extends over 16 amino acids. CDR3 nucleotide sequence: TGTGCCAGCAGCTTAATGGCTAGCGGTAGCACAGATACGCAGTATTTT. This sequence encodes CASSLMASGSTDTQYF.

At least ten counts were recorded for this clone. The chain links TRBV11-2 to TRBJ2-5; 11 bases are shared with TRBD1. Germline trimming cut 5 bases from V and 4 bases from J; bases unmatched to any gene: 12. This CDR3 has 17 amino acids. Germline V lookup: CDR1 SGHAT, CDR2 FQNNGV. The DNA of the CDR3 is TGTGCCAGCAGCCGAAGCCGGACAGGGGGCGCGACAGAGACCCAGTACTTC. Its translation is CASSRSRTGGATETQYF. Full variable domain (outside the CDR3, taken from reference TRBV11-2 and TRBJ2-5): EAGVAQSPRYKIIEKRQSVAFWCNPISGHATLYWYQQILGQGPKLLIQFQNNGVVDDSQLPKDRFSAERLKGVDSTLKIQPAKLEDSAVYLCASSRSRTGGATETQYFGPGTRLLVL.

This clone was observed many times. V and J are TRBV11-2 and TRBJ2-1, with TRBD2 matching over 12 bases. V lost 5 bases, J lost 12 bases, and 5 bases stayed unmatched. In germline, CDR1 is SGHAT, CDR2 FQNNGV. The CDR3 is 13 amino acids. CDR3 in DNA: TGTGCCAGCAGCGCGACTAGCGGGAGCTTGCAGTTCTTC. It codes for CASSATSGSLQFF.

In its sample, this clone was seen many times. J is TRBJ2-3 and V is TRBV2; 8 nucleotides align to TRBD2. Trimming took 6 bases from V and 5 from J; bases not matched to a gene: 4. The CDR3 totals 13 residues. Looked up from germline, CDR1 is SNHLY and CDR2 is FYNNEI. The DNA of the CDR3 is TGTGCCAGCAGCCTCCTAGCGGGAGATACGCAGTATTTT. It encodes CASSLLAGDTQYF. The full variable domain, completed using reference TRBV2 and TRBJ2-3, is EPEVTQTPSHQVTQMGQEVILRCVPISNHLYFYWYRQILGQKVEFLVSFYNNEISEKSEIFDDQFSVERPDGSNFTLKIRSTKLEDSAMYFCASSLLAGDTQYFGPGTRLTVL.